This T cell receptor (beta chain) was sequenced in a study of blood T cell repertoires in COVID-19. At the level of the study: The cDNA or gDNA used as material had been derived from T cells, B-cell-depleted T cells, or PBMCs.

Everyone who took part was roughly 18 to 90 years old, and they came from about two dozen US areas. Participants in the exposed group had met a COVID-19 case in the 2 weeks before joining the study. Methods used by the authors: Quantification of nucleated cells was approximated via reference gene primer amplification. Measured with immunoSEQ multiplex PCR; TCRdb has only the in-frame clones, and not every one. Clone size and the V and J calls come from that table; the DNA yielded D and trimming. The sample carries some 300,000 clones, 85% to 90% recorded once. The CDR3 runs to 14 residues. The germline V gene encodes CDR1 WNHNN and CDR2 SYGVQD (reference sequence). V trimming: 3 bases; J trimming: 6 bases; junction bases outside the gene matches: 7.

The rearrangement links TRBV10-1 to TRBJ2-7, with 8 nucleotides matching TRBD1. Sequenced material: PBMCs or T cells enriched from blood (not recorded which). This receptor was obtained from a woman in her 50s who had been exposed to COVID-19. The CDR3 nucleotides are TGCGCCAGCAGTGACCCGACAGGGGTTTCCGAGCAGTACTTC. Translating it yields CASSDPTGVSEQYF.